A single sample is the source of the 15 T cell receptor beta chains below, sequenced in a study of blood T cell repertoires in COVID-19. The data were produced by immunoSEQ multiplex PCR, yet TCRdb's version contains in-frame clones alone and is incomplete. The data contain about 270,000 clones, approximately 86% of them singletons. The specimen sequenced was peripheral blood. The receptors originated from a man aged 40-49 years who had recovered from COVID-19.

This sequence joins TRBV30 and TRBJ2-7; 10 bases fit TRBD1. CDR3 size: 16 residues. V trimming: 3 bases; J trimming: 4 bases; junction bases outside the gene matches: 12. Germline V gives CDR1 GTSNPN, CDR2 SVGIG (reference sequence). CDR3 coding DNA: TGTGCCTGGAGCCCACCCGGGACAGGGGCCGCTTACGAGCAGTACTTC. This gives the protein CAWSPPGTGAAYEQYF.

This chain links TRBV5-1 with TRBJ2-2; 9 bases align to TRBD2. The CDR3 is made up of 14 amino acids. Germline assignment: CDR1 SGHRS and CDR2 YFSETQ. The V gene end was trimmed by 7 bases and the J gene end by 2 bases; junction bases not matched to a gene: 3. The CDR3 bases are TGCGCCAGCCTTCTAGCGGGAAACACCGGGGAGCTGTTTTTT. Translating it yields CASLLAGNTGELFF.

The rearrangement uses TRBV7-3 and TRBJ2-1; 7 bases fit TRBD1. Trimming at V came to 4 bases and at J to 0 bases, leaving 3 bases not matched to a gene. Looked up from germline, CDR1 is SGHTA and CDR2 is FQGTGA. The CDR3 runs 15 residues. CDR3 region: CASSSRDSSYNEQFF. In DNA, the CDR3 is TGTGCCAGCAGCTCCCGGGACAGCTCCTACAATGAGCAGTTCTTC.

The count of this clone is one. The chain couples TRBV15 to TRBJ1-5, with a tentative D call TRBD1 (5 bases). CDR1 LNHNV and CDR2 YYDKDF come from the germline V gene (reference sequence). This CDR3 is built from 15 residues. Trimming cost V 3 bases and J 6 bases, with 15 bases left between them. The CDR3 here is CATSRFGGDGQPQHF. In DNA form, the CDR3 reads TGTGCCACCAGCAGGTTCGGGGGGGACGGTCAGCCCCAGCATTTT.

In its sample, this clone was seen once. Other DNA variants within this sample encode the same CDR3. The chain couples TRBV6-4 to TRBJ2-3; 7 bases match TRBD1. Trimming removed 2 bases from V and 1 base from J; junction bases left unmatched: 3. The germline V gene has CDR1 MRHNA and CDR2 SNTAGT. CDR3 length equals 15 residues. The CDR3 DNA reads as TGTGCCAGCAGTGACCGAGGGGGCGGCACAGATACGCAGTATTTT. Its translation is CASSDRGGGTDTQYF.

This rearrangement joins TRBV11-2 to TRBJ2-7, with D tentatively TRBD2 (5 bases). V was cut by 3 bases and J by 0 bases, with 12 bases left in between. Germline CDR1 reads SGHAT; CDR2 reads FQNNGV. There are 15 residues in the CDR3. In DNA form, the CDR3 reads TGTGCCAGCAGCTTTAGACGGGAAGACTCCTACGAGCAGTACTTC. Its translation: CASSFRREDSYEQYF.

This clone turned up a few times. The chain is built from TRBV3-1 (or the pseudogene TRBV3-2) and TRBJ2-7; 10 bases map to TRBD2. Trimming took 1 base from V and 5 from J; bases not matched to a gene: 14. Germline CDR1 and CDR2: LGHDT and YNNKEL (reference sequence). There are 18 residues in the CDR3. This chain's CDR3 is CASSQGGLAFPLGNEQYF. CDR3 nucleotides: TGTGCCAGCAGCCAAGGGGGACTAGCGTTTCCCTTAGGGAACGAGCAGTACTTC.

CDR3 sequence: CASSPSNGNTIYF. The CDR3 bases are TGTGCCAGTAGTCCATCAAATGGAAACACCATATATTTT. J is TRBJ1-3 and V is TRBV19, with no clear D. V was trimmed by 5 bases and J by 3 bases, leaving 8 bases between them. Germline loops: CDR1 LNHDA, CDR2 SQIVND (reference sequence). The length of the CDR3 is 13 residues.

The V call is TRBV25-1, the J call TRBJ1-3; TRBD1 is a possible D gene (5 bases). Germline loops: CDR1 MGHDK, CDR2 SYGVNS. Trimming left V 5 bases short and J 4 bases short, with 9 bases between. The CDR3 is 13 amino acids. CDR3 sequence (DNA): TGTGCCAGCAGTATGCAGGGAGGAAACACCATATATTTT. Amino acid sequence: CASSMQGGNTIYF.

In its sample, this clone was seen once. V usage is TRBV7-2 and J usage is TRBJ2-5, with D perhaps TRBD2 (5 bases). This CDR3 region has 14 residues. Germline loops: CDR1 SGHTA, CDR2 FQGNSA. V was shortened by 3 bases and J by 2 bases, with 10 bases between the two germline ends. Here the CDR3 reads CASSFQRKQETQYF. In DNA, the CDR3 is TGTGCCAGCAGCTTCCAGCGGAAGCAAGAGACCCAGTACTTC.

This chain connects TRBV11-1 to TRBJ1-1; 8 nucleotides agree with TRBD1. With 7 bases clipped from V and 4 bases from J, the junction kept 2 bases outside the gene matches. Germline lookup yields CDR1 SGHAT and CDR2 FQDESV (reference sequence). This CDR3 has 12 residues. The CDR3 sequence: CASNDRGTEAFF. In DNA form, the CDR3 reads TGTGCCAGCAACGACAGGGGCACTGAAGCTTTCTTT.

V and J are TRBV5-8 and TRBJ2-1; 8 bases agree with TRBD2. Germline CDR1 is SGHTS and CDR2 is YDEGEE. Unmatched junction bases numbered 18, after V lost 4 bases and J lost 12 bases. This CDR3 spans 16 amino acids. In DNA form, the CDR3 reads TGTGCCAGCAGCCCATTTACTAGCGGCAATATACCAGGGCAGTTCTTC. Amino acid sequence: CASSPFTSGNIPGQFF.

The chain couples TRBV19 to TRBJ2-7, with TRBD1 matching 9 bases. The V segment lost 5 bases and the J segment 5 bases; nucleotides outside the gene matches: 10. CDR3 size: 15 residues. The V gene's germline CDR1 is LNHDA and CDR2 SQIVND (reference sequence). This CDR3 is CASSGPGTGFHEQYF. CDR3 bases: TGTGCCAGTAGTGGTCCCGGGACAGGGTTCCACGAGCAGTACTTC.

The chain joins TRBV19 to TRBJ2-2, with 7 positions matching TRBD1. After removal of 4 bases from V and 1 base from J, the junction contained 6 bases not matched to a gene. CDR1 and CDR2 from the germline V gene are LNHDA and SQIVND (reference sequence). The CDR3 runs to 16 residues. The CDR3 nucleotides read TGTGCCAGTAGTACAAAGAGGGACAGGAACACCGGGGAGCTGTTTTTT. This gives the protein CASSTKRDRNTGELFF.

This rearrangement joins TRBV6-5 to TRBJ2-5, with D possibly matching TRBD1 (6 bases). Trimming stripped 6 bases from V and 5 bases from J, with 19 bases between. This CDR3 spans 15 amino acids. Germline CDR1 MNHEY, CDR2 SVGAGI. The CDR3 DNA is TGTGCCAGCAGGCGACAGGTTTCTGGATGGGAGACCCAGTACTTC. This encodes CASRRQVSGWETQYF.